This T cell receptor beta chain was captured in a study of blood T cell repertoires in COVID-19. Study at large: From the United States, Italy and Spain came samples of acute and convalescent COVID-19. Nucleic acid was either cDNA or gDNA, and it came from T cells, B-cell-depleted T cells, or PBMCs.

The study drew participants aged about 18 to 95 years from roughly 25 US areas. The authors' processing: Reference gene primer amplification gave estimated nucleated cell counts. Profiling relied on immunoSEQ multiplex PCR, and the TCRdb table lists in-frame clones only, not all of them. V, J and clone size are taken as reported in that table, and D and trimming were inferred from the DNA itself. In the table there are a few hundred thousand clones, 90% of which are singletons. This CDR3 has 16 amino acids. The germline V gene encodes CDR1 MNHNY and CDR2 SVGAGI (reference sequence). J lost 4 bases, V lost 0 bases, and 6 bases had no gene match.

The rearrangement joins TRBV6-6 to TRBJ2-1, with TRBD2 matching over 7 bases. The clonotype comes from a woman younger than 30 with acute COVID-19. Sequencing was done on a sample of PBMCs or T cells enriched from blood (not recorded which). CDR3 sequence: CASSYSGAGKYNEQFF. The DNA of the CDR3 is TGTGCCAGCAGTTACTCAGGAGCGGGGAAATACAATGAGCAGTTCTTC.